Below are 29 T cell receptor beta chains sequenced from a single sample in a study of blood T cell repertoires in COVID-19 (dated by TCRdb to the early 2020s). The library was built by means of the immunoSEQ multiplex PCR assay. TCRdb provides this immuneACCESS table in a form limited to in-frame rearrangements. Some clones are lacking; in checked studies, under half of them reflect an unresolved V gene, and why the rest are absent is not known. For this sample there are about 120,000 clones; about 87% appear just once. Roughly 2.1% of the sample goes to the ten largest clones. Sequencing used peripheral blood. These receptors were obtained from a woman aged 45-60 years with acute or convalescent COVID-19.

The genes are TRBV9 and TRBJ1-4; tentatively, D is TRBD1 (6 bases). The germline V gene encodes CDR1 SGDLS and CDR2 YYNGEE. V was cut by 2 bases and J by 0 bases, with 8 bases left in between. This CDR3 spans 15 amino acids. CDR3 coding DNA: TGTGCCAGCAGCGTCGGACAGACAACTAATGAAAAACTGTTTTTT. Its protein is CASSVGQTTNEKLFF.

CDR3 in DNA: TGCGCCAGCAGCTTGGTTCCAGGGGGCCCTGAAGCTTTCTTT. Protein: CASSLVPGGPEAFF. This rearrangement joins TRBV5-1 to TRBJ1-1; TRBD1 matches at 8 bases. Germline V CDR1 and CDR2: SGHRS, YFSETQ. This CDR3 is built from 14 residues. After removal of 0 bases from V and 6 bases from J, the junction contained 4 bases not matched to a gene.

This rearrangement joins TRBV28 to TRBJ2-7; D uncertain. The CDR3 runs 12 residues. V was shortened by 4 bases and J by 9 bases, with 13 bases between the two germline ends. Germline V gene data show CDR1 as MDHEN and CDR2 as SYDVKM. CDR3 coding DNA: TGTGCCAGCAGTTCAGTACTACGAGGGCAGTACTTC. This sequence encodes CASSSVLRGQYF.

The chain has TRBV7-8 and TRBJ2-3; D is unresolved. The CDR3 runs 12 residues. Trimming cost V 5 bases and J 8 bases, with 11 bases left between them. Germline V gives CDR1 SGHVS, CDR2 FQNEAQ. This chain's CDR3 is CASSPHLGTQYF. The CDR3 coding sequence is TGTGCCAGCAGCCCCCACCTAGGTACGCAGTATTTT.

The gene calls are TRBV19 and TRBJ2-6, with D tentatively TRBD1 (5 bases). Trimming removed 3 bases from V and 4 bases from J, with 10 bases in between. The germline V gene has CDR1 LNHDA and CDR2 SQIVND (reference sequence). This CDR3 has 15 amino acids. CDR3 region: CASSIWGSGANVLTF. CDR3 bases: TGTGCCAGTAGTATTTGGGGCTCCGGGGCCAACGTCCTGACTTTC.

The chain recombines TRBV27 with TRBJ1-1, with TRBD1 matching over 7 bases. This CDR3 has 14 residues. Germline loops: CDR1 MNHEY, CDR2 SMNVEV (reference sequence). Trimming removed 5 bases from V and 0 bases from J; junction bases left unmatched: 3. The CDR3 DNA follows: TGTGCCAGCAGTCTTCAGGGGGTGAACACTGAAGCTTTCTTT. Amino acids: CASSLQGVNTEAFF.

The chain recombines TRBV7-9 with TRBJ1-1, with D possibly TRBD1 on 6 matching bases. The germline V and J ends were trimmed by 5 bases and 8 bases, with 15 bases remaining between them. From germline, CDR1 is SEHNR and CDR2 FQNEAQ (reference sequence). The length of the CDR3 is 13 residues. CDR3 nucleotides: TGTGCCAGCAGCCGAGAATACAGGGTAGAAGCTTTCTTT. Protein product: CASSREYRVEAFF.

The chain has TRBV10-3 and TRBJ1-5; D is uncertain. V lost 2 bases to trimming and J lost 2 bases, with 13 bases between them. Germline values: CDR1 ENHRY, CDR2 SYGVKD. This CDR3 is 16 amino acids long. The CDR3 DNA follows: TGTGCCATCAGTGAGAGGCGAGGAGGAGGCAATCAGCCCCAGCATTTT. Residues: CAISERRGGGNQPQHF.

The chain couples TRBV9 to TRBJ2-2; 8 bases are shared with TRBD2. J gave up 5 bases and V 0 bases, and 3 bases lay outside the gene matches. CDR1 SGDLS and CDR2 YYNGEE come from the germline V gene. The CDR3 is 15 amino acids. CDR3 in DNA: TGTGCCAGCAGCGTAGACATAGCGGGAACCGGGGAGCTGTTTTTT. Residues: CASSVDIAGTGELFF.

This clone has more than one count but fewer than ten. The chain uses TRBV7-2 and TRBJ1-2; no definite D call. In germline, CDR1 is SGHTA, CDR2 FQGNSA. V lost 1 base, J lost 4 bases, and 13 bases lay in between. The CDR3 is 15 amino acids. CDR3 DNA: TGTGCCAGCAGCTTAGAACGGGGTACCGGCTATGGCTACACCTTC. Translated: CASSLERGTGYGYTF.

V is TRBV27 and J is TRBJ1-5; D call uncertain. This CDR3 contains 13 residues. V lost 5 bases and J 11 bases, leaving 16 bases between the germline ends. Looked up from germline, CDR1 is MNHEY and CDR2 is SMNVEV (reference sequence). In DNA, the CDR3 is TGTGCCAGCAGTGCGAGTTTAAAACTGACCCAGCATTTT. Translating gives CASSASLKLTQHF.

The CDR3 sequence is CASSLGTVYNEQFF. CDR3 bases: TGCGCCAGCAGCTTGGGAACAGTCTACAATGAGCAGTTCTTC. This chain joins TRBV5-1 and TRBJ2-1; no firm D call. Germline lookup yields CDR1 SGHRS and CDR2 YFSETQ. V lost 0 bases and J 3 bases, leaving 7 bases between the germline ends. The CDR3 has 14 residues.

The V gene is TRBV10-3, the J gene TRBJ2-3, with TRBD2 as a possible D gene (6 bases). Per germline, CDR1 ENHRY and CDR2 SYGVKD. Trimming removed 8 bases from V and 4 bases from J, with 13 bases in between. The CDR3 has 13 amino acids. The DNA of the CDR3 is TGTGCCATCTCAACGGGAGCCCCAGATACGCAGTATTTT. The encoded protein is CAISTGAPDTQYF.

The CDR3, as DNA: TGTGCCAGCAGCGAAGGGGTGAGCAATCAGCCCCAGCATTTT. Its protein product is CASSEGVSNQPQHF. This sequence joins TRBV9 and TRBJ1-5, with D perhaps matching TRBD1 (5 bases). The ends were cut back, 3 bases at V and 1 base at J, with 8 bases in the middle. The CDR3 has 14 residues. The germline gives CDR1 SGDLS, CDR2 YYNGEE.

Note on this clone: The same CDR3 can be traced to other DNA sequences in this sample. The V and J genes are TRBV7-2 and TRBJ1-5; TRBD1 might be the D (5 bases). The ends were cut back, 4 bases at V and 6 bases at J, with 10 bases in the middle. This CDR3 is 13 amino acids long. The germline V gene encodes CDR1 SGHTA and CDR2 FQGNSA. DNA of the CDR3: TGTGCCAGCAGCTCCCAGGGAGGTCAGCCCCAGCATTTT. Translated: CASSSQGGQPQHF.

The V and J genes are TRBV19 and TRBJ1-5; 7 bases are shared with TRBD1. The CDR3 is 13 residues long. Germline V gene sequence: CDR1 LNHDA, CDR2 SQIVND (reference sequence). V lost 7 bases, J lost 9 bases, and 9 bases stayed unmatched. CDR3 in amino acids: CASTRDSLGPQHF. The CDR3 DNA reads TGTGCCAGTACCAGGGACAGCCTCGGGCCCCAGCATTTT.

The chain couples TRBV3-1 (or the pseudogene TRBV3-2) to TRBJ2-5; D remains unclear. V gave up 8 bases and J gave up 2 bases, with 9 bases separating them. The germline CDR1 and CDR2 sequences are LGHDT and YNNKEL (reference sequence). CDR3 length: 12 amino acids. Here the CDR3 reads CASELSQETQYF. DNA of the CDR3: TGTGCCAGCGAGTTGTCTCAAGAGACCCAGTACTTC.

The chain recombines TRBV9 with TRBJ2-1, with 7 bases fitting TRBD2. The ends lost 0 bases at V and 2 bases at J; junction bases unmatched: 5. The CDR3 consists of 16 residues. Germline-derived CDR1 and CDR2 are SGDLS and YYNGEE. The chain's CDR3 is CASSVDVGGAYNEQFF. CDR3 bases: TGTGCCAGCAGCGTAGACGTGGGAGGGGCCTACAATGAGCAGTTCTTC.

The V call is TRBV27, the J call TRBJ1-1; the D is unclear. V was pared by 2 bases and J by 2 bases, with 9 bases between. The germline CDR1 and CDR2 sequences are MNHEY and SMNVEV (reference sequence). The CDR3 totals 14 residues. The CDR3 sequence is CASSLNAVNTEAFF. The CDR3 region has the DNA TGTGCCAGCAGTTTAAATGCAGTCAACACTGAAGCTTTCTTT.

The chain uses TRBV9 and TRBJ2-5, with D maybe TRBD2 (5 bases). This CDR3 comprises 14 residues. V was clipped by 4 bases and J by 5 bases, with 15 bases between them. CDR1 SGDLS and CDR2 YYNGEE come from the germline V gene. CDR3 region: CASSPITTGETQYF. CDR3 in DNA: TGTGCCAGCAGCCCCATAACAACGGGGGAGACCCAGTACTTC. Supplemented by reference TRBV9 and TRBJ2-5, the full variable domain reads DSGVTQTPKHLITATGQRVTLRCSPRSGDLSVYWYQQSLDQGLQFLIQYYNGEERAKGNILERFSAQQFPDLHSELNLSSLELGDSALYFCASSPITTGETQYFGPGTRLLVL.

The rearrangement links TRBV30 to TRBJ2-1, with TRBD1 as a possible D gene (6 bases). The CDR3 spans 15 residues. V lost 5 bases to trimming and J lost 5 bases, with 19 bases between them. Germline-derived CDR1 and CDR2 are GTSNPN and SVGIG (reference sequence). As DNA, the CDR3 is TGTGCCTGGGGTAGGGGGAGAGCTTTGCACAATGAGCAGTTCTTC. Translated: CAWGRGRALHNEQFF.

The chain carries TRBV15 and TRBJ1-3; D remains ambiguous. There are 15 residues in the CDR3. V was trimmed by 5 bases and J by 0 bases, leaving 11 bases between them. CDR1 and CDR2 (germline): LNHNV, YYDKDF (reference sequence). This CDR3 reads CATSLGSGSGNTIYF. CDR3 in DNA: TGTGCCACCAGCCTCGGATCGGGCTCTGGAAACACCATATATTTT.

V gene TRBV3-1 (or the pseudogene TRBV3-2) combines with J gene TRBJ2-2; 7 bases align to TRBD2. The CDR3 extends over 17 amino acids. Germline CDR1 reads LGHDT; CDR2 reads YNNKEL (reference sequence). V trimming: 4 bases; J trimming: 3 bases; junction bases outside the gene matches: 11. The CDR3 sequence: CASSRRLTSLDTGELFF. Here the CDR3 DNA reads TGTGCCAGCAGCCGCCGCCTGACTAGCCTGGACACCGGGGAGCTGTTTTTT.

The chain uses TRBV10-1 and TRBJ2-7, with 14 bases fitting TRBD2. V trimming: 7 bases; J trimming: 5 bases; junction bases outside the gene matches: 10. Per germline, CDR1 WNHNN and CDR2 SYGVQD (reference sequence). CDR3 size: 16 residues. The CDR3 loop reads CASTRLAGGPRHEQYF. The DNA for the CDR3 is TGCGCCAGCACCAGACTAGCGGGAGGGCCGAGGCACGAGCAGTACTTC.

CDR3 protein: CASSRDLSSSYNEQFF. The CDR3 DNA reads TGTGCCAGCAGCCGGGACTTGTCAAGCTCCTACAATGAGCAGTTCTTC. The chain carries TRBV5-5 and TRBJ2-1, with a weak D call TRBD2 (6 bases). The CDR3 contains 16 residues. The germline gives CDR1 SGHKS, CDR2 YYEKEE (reference sequence). V shed 4 bases and J shed 0 bases, with 14 bases lying between them.

The chain links TRBV5-4 to TRBJ2-7, with TRBD1 matching over 8 bases. Germline lookup yields CDR1 SGHNT and CDR2 YYREEE (reference sequence). The CDR3 loop spans 15 amino acids. J gave up 4 bases and V 2 bases, and 8 bases lay outside the gene matches. CDR3 sequence reads: CASSLQTGAQYEQYF. The CDR3 nucleotides are TGTGCCAGCAGCTTACAGACAGGGGCGCAGTACGAGCAGTACTTC.

This chain links TRBV15 with TRBJ2-3; possibly TRBD1 for D (6 bases). Trimming left V 3 bases short and J 1 base short, with 14 bases between. The length of the CDR3 is 16 residues. CDR1 and CDR2 from the germline V gene are LNHNV and YYDKDF (reference sequence). CDR3 region: CATSRGAGGRTDTQYF. For the CDR3, the DNA is TGTGCCACCAGCAGGGGGGCTGGGGGTCGCACAGATACGCAGTATTTT.

The rearrangement uses TRBV9 and TRBJ2-7, with TRBD1 matching over 11 bases. Unmatched junction bases numbered 5, after V lost 3 bases and J lost 6 bases. Germline CDR1 is SGDLS and CDR2 is YYNGEE. The CDR3 sequence is 14 residues long. The CDR3 is CASSAGQGAGEQYF. The CDR3 region has the DNA TGTGCCAGCAGCGCTGGACAGGGGGCAGGCGAGCAGTACTTC. The full variable domain, completed using reference TRBV9 and TRBJ2-7, is DSGVTQTPKHLITATGQRVTLRCSPRSGDLSVYWYQQSLDQGLQFLIQYYNGEERAKGNILERFSAQQFPDLHSELNLSSLELGDSALYFCASSAGQGAGEQYFGPGTRLTVT.

CDR3 sequence (DNA): TGTGCCAGCAGTCCCGGGGGGCCAGCGGGGTCTGCCAATGAGCAGTTCTTC. It encodes CASSPGGPAGSANEQFF. This chain joins TRBV7-2 and TRBJ2-1; a possible D gene is TRBD2 (7 bases). CDR3 size: 17 residues. Trimming stripped 6 bases from V and 6 bases from J, with 24 bases between. The V gene's germline CDR1 is SGHTA and CDR2 FQGNSA.